The T cell receptor (beta chain) described here comes from a study of T cell responses to AZD1222 COVID-19 vaccine. Timing groups of about 4 and about 12 weeks for second doses were pooled. Sequencing was performed with immunoSEQ multiplex PCR; in TCRdb, only in-frame clones are kept and a portion is missing. The table includes about 150,000 clones, 80% to 95% detected once. The CDR3 length is 16 residues. The germline V gene encodes CDR1 LGHNA and CDR2 YNFKEQ. After removal of 4 bases from V and 2 bases from J, the junction contained 5 bases not matched to a gene. Whole-study results and caveats: There were vaccine-associated CD4 TCRs across spike, dominant at 160-218 and 743-854. Nearly half of the spike-specific TCRs reportedly recognize variant regions that carry no mutations. Only six or seven AZD1222 recipients were seropositive at baseline.

Regarding this clone: Its antigen is undetermined.

The sample in question was peripheral blood, obtained 28 days after the second AZD1222 dose. The source of this sequence is an adult who received the AZD1222 COVID-19 vaccine. The chain has TRBV4-2 and TRBJ2-3; 11 bases are a match to TRBD2. The DNA of the CDR3 is TGTGCCAGCAGCCCTGGGACTAGCGGTTCCACAGATACGCAGTATTTT. This translates into CASSPGTSGSTDTQYF.